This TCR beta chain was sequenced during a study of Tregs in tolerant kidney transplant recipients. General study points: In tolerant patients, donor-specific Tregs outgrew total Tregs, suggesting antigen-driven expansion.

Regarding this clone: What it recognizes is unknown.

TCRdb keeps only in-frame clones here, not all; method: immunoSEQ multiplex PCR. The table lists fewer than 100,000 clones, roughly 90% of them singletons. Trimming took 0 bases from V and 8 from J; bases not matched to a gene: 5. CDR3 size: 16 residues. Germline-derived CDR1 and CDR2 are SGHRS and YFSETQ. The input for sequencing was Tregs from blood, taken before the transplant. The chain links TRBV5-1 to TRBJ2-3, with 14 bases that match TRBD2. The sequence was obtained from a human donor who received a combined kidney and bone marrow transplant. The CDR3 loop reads CASSLGRLAGGVTQYF. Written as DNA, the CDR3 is TGCGCCAGCAGCTTGGGAAGACTAGCGGGAGGGGTTACGCAGTATTTT.